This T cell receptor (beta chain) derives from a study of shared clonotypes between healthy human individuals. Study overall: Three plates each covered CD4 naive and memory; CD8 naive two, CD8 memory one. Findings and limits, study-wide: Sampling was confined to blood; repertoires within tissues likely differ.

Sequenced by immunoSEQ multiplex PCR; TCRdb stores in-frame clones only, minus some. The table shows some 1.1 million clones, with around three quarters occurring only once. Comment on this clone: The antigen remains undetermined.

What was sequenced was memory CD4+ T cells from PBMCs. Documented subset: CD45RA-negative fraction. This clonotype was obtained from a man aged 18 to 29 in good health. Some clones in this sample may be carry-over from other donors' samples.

The CDR3 coding sequence is TGCAGCGTTGAAGATCGTGGGGCGGGAGGGCCCGCAGATACGCAGTATTTT. Translated: CSVEDRGAGGPADTQYF. This chain uses TRBV29-1 with TRBJ2-3; the match to TRBD2 covers 9 bases. Germline CDR1 SQVTM, CDR2 ANQGSEA. The CDR3 runs to 17 residues. J gave up 4 bases and V 0 bases, and 11 bases lay outside the gene matches.